These 12 T cell receptor delta chains were all obtained from the same sample, sequenced in a study of gamma-delta T cells after stem cell transplantation. TCRdb reapplied CATT to the RT-PCR reads. The sample records under 2,500 delta-chain clones, about 23% being singletons. Sequences were obtained from gamma-delta T cells. These TCRs come from a human donor. It is not recorded whose cells these are; they may come from a transplant donor.

Notes on this clone: TCRdb pairs this DNA with a much larger clone's protein that differs at residue 15, likely a read error; the protein shown was translated from the DNA. The chain links TRDV2 to TRDJ1; 13 nucleotides agree with TRDD3. The CDR3 has 17 residues. The germline V gene has CDR1 GEAIGNYY and CDR2 EKD. CDR3 nucleotide sequence: TGTGCCTGTGATCCTCTACTGGGGGATACGAGGGGCGATAAACCCATCTTT. Its protein product is CACDPLLGDTRGDKPIF.

The chain couples TRDV2 to TRDJ1; D perhaps matches TRDD3 (6 bases). CDR1 and CDR2 (germline): GEAIGNYY, EKD. Trimming shortened V by 0 bases and J by 2 bases, and 15 bases separated the two germline ends. The CDR3 length is 16 residues. In DNA, the CDR3 is TGTGCCTGTGACACCCTGGGGCCTCGGGAAACCGATAAACTCATCTTT. It encodes CACDTLGPRETDKLIF.

This clone is large within its sample. The genes are TRDV2 and TRDJ3, with 13 bases matching TRDD3. This CDR3 has 22 residues. Looked up from germline, CDR1 is GEAIGNYY and CDR2 is EKD. Germline trimming cut 0 bases from V and 0 bases from J; bases unmatched to any gene: 10. In DNA, the CDR3 is TGTGCCTGTGACACCCTGGATCCTACTGGGGGATACGCCTCCTGGGACACCCGACAGATGTTTTTC. Residues: CACDTLDPTGGYASWDTRQMFF.

This clone came up a few times. TCRdb records a much larger clone's protein for this DNA, with a difference at residue 4 that likely arises from a read error; the protein given is the translation of the DNA. The rearrangement uses TRDV2 and TRDJ1, with 11 bases identical to TRDD3. Germline V gives CDR1 GEAIGNYY, CDR2 EKD. The CDR3 has 18 amino acids. Unmatched junction bases numbered 14, after V lost 5 bases and J lost 1 base. The CDR3 loop is CACGMLVGDTHSTDKLIF. CDR3 sequence (DNA): TGTGCCTGTGGCATGTTAGTGGGGGATACGCACTCCACCGATAAACTCATCTTT.

This clone counts as medium-sized. The V call is TRDV2, the J call TRDJ1, with 13 bases identical to TRDD3. The ends lost 3 bases at V and 0 bases at J; junction bases unmatched: 9. Looked up from germline, CDR1 is GEAIGNYY and CDR2 is EKD. This CDR3 comprises 18 residues. CDR3 region: CACDPLHWGIRDTDKLIF. The DNA of the CDR3 is TGTGCCTGTGACCCCCTCCACTGGGGGATACGGGACACCGATAAACTCATCTTT.

Worth noting for this clone: This DNA's translation differs at residue 4 from TCRdb's protein, which comes from a much larger clone; a read error is likely, and the protein shown is translated from the DNA. CDR3 region: CACGTVGTGGPPYTDKLIF. Written as DNA, the CDR3 is TGTGCCTGTGGCACAGTAGGAACTGGGGGACCGCCGTACACCGATAAACTCATCTTT. The rearrangement joins TRDV2 to TRDJ1, with 9 bases aligning to TRDD3. This CDR3 contains 19 residues. The germline V gene encodes CDR1 GEAIGNYY and CDR2 EKD. The J segment lost 0 bases and the V segment lost 5 bases, leaving 18 bases of the junction unmatched.

As for this clone: With a far larger clone one base away, a read error is the likely cause. The chain employs TRDV2 and TRDJ1; no clear D gene. The V gene's germline CDR1 is GEAIGNYY and CDR2 EKD. Trimming shortened V by 9 bases and J by 1 base, and 14 bases separated the two germline ends. The CDR3 contains 13 residues. The chain's CDR3 is CAGGGFGTDKLIF. DNA for the CDR3: TGTGCCGGAGGCGGATTTGGCACCGATAAACTCATCTTT.

By sample fraction, this clone is medium-sized. The V call is TRDV1, the J call TRDJ3; TRDD3 is a possible D gene (5 bases). Germline V lookup: CDR1 TSWWSYY, CDR2 QGS. Trimming stripped 2 bases from V and 6 bases from J, with 26 bases between. This CDR3 contains 21 residues. CDR3 nucleotides: TGTGCTCTTGGGGAAAGAGCGAGGGATCATAAACGCTCTAAGGACACCCGACAGATGTTTTTC. It codes for CALGERARDHKRSKDTRQMFF.

This clone was picked up a small number of times. Germline and junction disagree at one end, which may indicate a read error. The rearrangement joins TRDV1 to TRDJ2; D might be TRDD2 or TRDD3, each matching 9 bases. CDR1 and CDR2 (germline): TSWWSYY, QGS. This CDR3 has 24 residues. The CDR3 here is CALGEGPSYGFGGILQPPTAQLFF. Written as DNA, the CDR3 is TGTGCTCTTGGGGAGGGACCTTCCTACGGGTTCGGGGGGATACTACAGCCCCCGACAGCACAACTATTCTTT.

As to this clone: Only one base separates this from a far larger clonotype, so it likely reflects a read error. At the DNA level, this CDR3 is encoded by other sequences in the same sample as well. The chain employs TRDV2 and TRDJ1; 10 nucleotides agree with TRDD3. This CDR3 comprises 16 residues. The V gene's germline CDR1 is GEAIGNYY and CDR2 EKD. CDR3 bases: TGTGCTTGTGACACGCTAGGAGGGGGATACGTTGATAAACTCATCTTT. Translating gives CACDTLGGGYVDKLIF.

By proportion, this clone is medium-sized (0.01 to 0.1%). The same CDR3 is also encoded by other DNA sequences in this sample. V and J are TRDV2 and TRDJ1; 7 bases are shared with TRDD3. V lost 0 bases, J lost 3 bases, and 3 bases stayed unmatched. The CDR3 is 14 amino acids. Germline V gives CDR1 GEAIGNYY, CDR2 EKD. DNA of the CDR3: TGTGCCTGTGACACCCTGGGGGCCCCCGATAAACTCATCTTT. Translating gives CACDTLGAPDKLIF.

There are a few counts of this clone. A much larger clone differs by one base, so this may be a read error. The same CDR3 is also encoded by other DNA sequences in this sample. The chain recombines TRDV2 with TRDJ3; 10 bases are a match to TRDD3. Trimming at V came to 3 bases and at J to 2 bases, leaving 21 bases not matched to a gene. Germline V gives CDR1 GEAIGNYY, CDR2 EKD. The CDR3 spans 23 residues. CDR3 DNA sequence: TGTGCCTGTGACTCCATCGTGGTGGGGGATACAAAGAATATGGCCTGGGACACCCGACAGATGTTTTTC. It specifies CACDSIVVGDTKNMAWDTRQMFF.